These 15 T cell receptor beta chains were all obtained from the same sample, sequenced in a study of blood T cells in healthy people across ages. The use of a sample-barcoded 5' primer and a J-beta primer mix characterized a second PCR of roughly 7 to 12 cycles. TCRdb re-called the 5' RACE reads through MiXCR, storing one row per CDR3 protein. This table holds about 1.4 million distinct CDR3 sequences, 55% to 75% found once. The sequenced material came from blood. These receptors came from a man younger than 30 in good health.

The chain has TRBV6-1 and TRBJ2-1; 13 positions match TRBD2. The germline V gene has CDR1 MNHNS and CDR2 SASEGT. The CDR3 contains 15 residues. Losses at the gene ends were 4 bases for V and 7 bases for J; bases not matched to a gene: 4. CDR3 nucleotides: TGTGCCAGCAGTGCCGGGACTAGCGGGAATAATGAGCAGTTCTTC. Its protein is CASSAGTSGNNEQFF.

The rearrangement uses TRBV12-3 or TRBV12-4 and TRBJ2-6, with D perhaps being TRBD1 or TRBD2 (5 bases each). CDR3 length: 14 residues. Trimming left V 6 bases short and J 4 bases short, with 10 bases between. CDR3 in amino acids: CASRGTGGANVLTF. Written as DNA, the CDR3 is TGTGCCAGCAGGGGGACGGGAGGGGCCAACGTCCTGACTTTC.

V and J are TRBV10-3 and TRBJ2-6, with D perhaps matching TRBD1 or TRBD2 (5 bases each). CDR1 is ENHRY, CDR2 SYGVKD, per germline. The CDR3 consists of 14 residues. V was cut by 10 bases and J by 4 bases, with 14 bases left in between. In DNA, the CDR3 is TGTGCCACCAGGGAGACAGAAGGGGCCAACGTCCTGACTTTC. This encodes CATRETEGANVLTF.

The rearrangement uses TRBV10-3 and TRBJ2-3, with 7 bases lining up with TRBD1. This CDR3 has 14 residues. The germline V gene encodes CDR1 ENHRY and CDR2 SYGVKD. Losses at the gene ends were 3 bases for V and 1 base for J; bases not matched to a gene: 1. The CDR3 nucleotides are TGTGCCATCAGTGAAACAGGGGGCACAGATACGCAGTATTTT. Translating it yields CAISETGGTDTQYF.

The chain couples TRBV20-1 to TRBJ2-4, with TRBD2 as a possible D gene (5 bases). Gene TRBJ2-7 matches the end of the DNA better, so the J call may be wrong. The CDR3 is 14 amino acids. CDR1 and CDR2 (germline): DFQATT, SNEGSKA (reference sequence). Here the CDR3 DNA reads TGCAGTGCTAGTAGCGCCCGACGAGGCTACGAGCAGTACTTC. This encodes CSASSARRGYEQYF.

The chain is built from TRBV11-2 and TRBJ1-1, with D possibly matching TRBD1 (6 bases). V gave up 5 bases and J gave up 3 bases, with 13 bases separating them. CDR1 is SGHAT and CDR2 is FQNNGV in the germline V gene. This CDR3 is built from 14 residues. The CDR3 bases are TGTGCCAGCAGCCCAGGGACATACTACACTGAAGCTTTCTTT. Its protein product is CASSPGTYYTEAFF.

This clonotype was seen more than once but under ten times. The rearrangement links TRBV7-2 to TRBJ2-5; 7 bases are shared with TRBD1. Unmatched junction bases numbered 5, after V lost 6 bases and J lost 1 base. This CDR3 spans 14 amino acids. Germline CDR1 reads SGHTA; CDR2 reads FQGNSA. This CDR3 is CASSWDSGQETQYF. DNA for the CDR3: TGTGCCAGCAGTTGGGACAGCGGCCAAGAGACCCAGTACTTC.

This clonotype was counted only a few times. The genes are TRBV4-1 and TRBJ1-2, with a weak D call TRBD1 (6 bases). The germline gives CDR1 MGHRA, CDR2 YSYEKL. The CDR3 is made up of 16 amino acids. V was shortened by 4 bases and J by 4 bases, with 19 bases between the two germline ends. DNA for the CDR3: TGCGCCAGCAGCCCGAGACAGGATGTCCCCGCCTATGGCTACACCTTC. Protein sequence: CASSPRQDVPAYGYTF.

The chain links TRBV4-1 to TRBJ2-7; 7 nucleotides match TRBD1. The ends lost 0 bases at V and 4 bases at J; junction bases unmatched: 6. The CDR3 sequence is 15 residues long. CDR1 and CDR2 from the germline V gene are MGHRA and YSYEKL. DNA for the CDR3: TGCGCCAGCAGCCAAGATCAGGGGGTTCGGTACGAGCAGTACTTC. Its translation: CASSQDQGVRYEQYF.

V gene TRBV6-6 combines with J gene TRBJ2-1; 7 bases match TRBD2. CDR3 length: 14 residues. V was clipped by 5 bases and J by 4 bases; unmatched bases: 5. CDR1 and CDR2 (germline): MNHNY, SVGAGI (reference sequence). The CDR3 sequence: CASSPAGFYNEQFF. DNA for the CDR3: TGTGCCAGCAGTCCAGCGGGGTTTTACAATGAGCAGTTCTTC.

The rearrangement joins TRBV9 to TRBJ1-2; 8 bases line up with TRBD1. Germline-derived CDR1 and CDR2 are SGDLS and YYNGEE. V was pared by 4 bases and J by 6 bases, with 11 bases of the junction left unmatched. CDR3 length: 15 residues. CDR3 sequence reads: CASSPIIPGQDGYTF. In DNA form, the CDR3 reads TGTGCCAGCAGCCCTATTATCCCGGGACAGGATGGCTACACCTTC.

This clonotype was seen only once. The CDR3 nucleotides read TGTGCCAGCAGCTCCGAGAGTACTGAAGCTTTCTTT. This sequence encodes CASSSESTEAFF. The genes are TRBV7-9 and TRBJ1-1, with D hard to call. This CDR3 spans 12 amino acids. CDR1 SEHNR and CDR2 FQNEAQ come from the germline V gene (reference sequence). Trimming pared 4 bases from V and 5 bases from J, leaving 8 bases between.

The chain couples TRBV11-2 to TRBJ1-4; 7 bases are a match to TRBD1. Per germline, CDR1 SGHAT and CDR2 FQNNGV. V was pared by 3 bases and J by 5 bases, with 9 bases of the junction left unmatched. The length of the CDR3 is 16 residues. The CDR3 reads CASSFAGGVLNEKLFF. CDR3 nucleotides: TGTGCCAGCAGCTTCGCAGGGGGGGTCCTAAATGAAAAACTGTTTTTT. The whole variable domain, remainder taken from reference TRBV11-2 and TRBJ1-4, is EAGVAQSPRYKIIEKRQSVAFWCNPISGHATLYWYQQILGQGPKLLIQFQNNGVVDDSQLPKDRFSAERLKGVDSTLKIQPAKLEDSAVYLCASSFAGGVLNEKLFFGSGTQLSVL.

This clonotype was picked up one time. This rearrangement joins TRBV27 to TRBJ2-7; TRBD1 aligns across 7 bases. The length of the CDR3 is 13 residues. V shed 6 bases and J 4 bases; nucleotides not matched to a gene: 6. Germline values: CDR1 MNHEY, CDR2 SMNVEV (reference sequence). CDR3 residues: CASRLTGQYEQYF. Here the CDR3 DNA reads TGTGCCAGCAGGTTGACAGGGCAATACGAGCAGTACTTC.

The chain carries TRBV6-6 and TRBJ2-7; 9 nucleotides agree with TRBD1. With 0 bases clipped from V and 3 bases from J, the junction kept 6 bases outside the gene matches. CDR3 length equals 16 residues. Germline V gene data show CDR1 as MNHNY and CDR2 as SVGAGI (reference sequence). CDR3 DNA sequence: TGTGCCAGCAGTTACTCACCGGGACAGGGATACTACGAGCAGTACTTC. As protein: CASSYSPGQGYYEQYF.